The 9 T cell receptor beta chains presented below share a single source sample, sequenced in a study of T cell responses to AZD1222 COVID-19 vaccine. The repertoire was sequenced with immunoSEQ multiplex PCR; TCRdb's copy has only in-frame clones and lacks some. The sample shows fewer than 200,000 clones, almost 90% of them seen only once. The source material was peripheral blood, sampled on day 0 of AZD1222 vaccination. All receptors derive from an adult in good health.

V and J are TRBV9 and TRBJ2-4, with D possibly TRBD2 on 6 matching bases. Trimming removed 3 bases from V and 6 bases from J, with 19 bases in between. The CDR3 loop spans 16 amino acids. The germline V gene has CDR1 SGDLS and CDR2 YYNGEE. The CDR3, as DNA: TGTGCCAGCAGCGGGGCGGGGACCCCGGGTAGAAACATTCAGTACTTC. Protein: CASSGAGTPGRNIQYF. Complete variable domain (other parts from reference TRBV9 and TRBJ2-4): DSGVTQTPKHLITATGQRVTLRCSPRSGDLSVYWYQQSLDQGLQFLIQYYNGEERAKGNILERFSAQQFPDLHSELNLSSLELGDSALYFCASSGAGTPGRNIQYFGAGTRLSVL.

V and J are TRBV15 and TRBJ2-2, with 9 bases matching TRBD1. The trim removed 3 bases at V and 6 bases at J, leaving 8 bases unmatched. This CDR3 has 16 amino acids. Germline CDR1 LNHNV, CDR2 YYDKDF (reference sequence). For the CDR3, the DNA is TGTGCCACCAGCAGGGCTCGGGACAGGGTATCCGGGGAGCTGTTTTTT. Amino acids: CATSRARDRVSGELFF.

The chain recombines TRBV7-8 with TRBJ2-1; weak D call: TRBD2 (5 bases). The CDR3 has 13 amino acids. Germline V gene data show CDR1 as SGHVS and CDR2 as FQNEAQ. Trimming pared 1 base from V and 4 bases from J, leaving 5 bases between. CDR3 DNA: TGTGCCAGCAGCTTAGGGACTTACAATGAGCAGTTCTTC. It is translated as CASSLGTYNEQFF.

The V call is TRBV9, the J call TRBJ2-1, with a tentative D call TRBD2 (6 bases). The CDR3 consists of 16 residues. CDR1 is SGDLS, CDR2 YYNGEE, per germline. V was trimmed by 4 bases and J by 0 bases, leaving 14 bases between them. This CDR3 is CASSPRLASSYNEQFF. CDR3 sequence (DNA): TGTGCCAGCAGCCCCCGGCTAGCGAGCTCCTACAATGAGCAGTTCTTC.

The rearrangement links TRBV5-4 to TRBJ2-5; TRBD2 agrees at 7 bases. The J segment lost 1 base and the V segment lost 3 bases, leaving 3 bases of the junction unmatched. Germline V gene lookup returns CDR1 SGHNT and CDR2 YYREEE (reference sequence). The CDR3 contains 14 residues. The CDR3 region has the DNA TGTGCCAGCAGCTGGGGGGGAGTCCAAGAGACCCAGTACTTC. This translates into CASSWGGVQETQYF.

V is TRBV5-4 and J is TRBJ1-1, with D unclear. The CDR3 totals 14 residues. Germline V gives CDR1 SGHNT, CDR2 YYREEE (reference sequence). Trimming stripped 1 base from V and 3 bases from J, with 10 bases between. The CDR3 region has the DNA TGTGCCAGCAGCTTGAGGGTAGAGGACACTGAAGCTTTCTTT. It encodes CASSLRVEDTEAFF.

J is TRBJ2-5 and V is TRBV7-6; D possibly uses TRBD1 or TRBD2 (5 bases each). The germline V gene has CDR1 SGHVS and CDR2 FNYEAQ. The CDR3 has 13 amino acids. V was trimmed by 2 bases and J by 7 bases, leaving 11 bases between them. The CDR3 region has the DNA TGTGCCAGCAGCTTAAGCTCGGGGCCGACCCAGTACTTC. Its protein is CASSLSSGPTQYF.

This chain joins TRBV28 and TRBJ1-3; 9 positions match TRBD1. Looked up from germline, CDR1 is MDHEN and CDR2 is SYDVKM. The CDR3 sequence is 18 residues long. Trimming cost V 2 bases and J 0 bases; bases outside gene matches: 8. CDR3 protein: CASSLDLGTGPSGNTIYF. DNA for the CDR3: TGTGCCAGCAGTTTAGATTTGGGGACAGGGCCCTCTGGAAACACCATATATTTT.

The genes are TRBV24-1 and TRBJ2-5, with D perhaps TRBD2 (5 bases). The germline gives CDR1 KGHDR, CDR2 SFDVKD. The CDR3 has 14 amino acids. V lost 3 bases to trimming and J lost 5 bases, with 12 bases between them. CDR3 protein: CATSDPSIKETQYF. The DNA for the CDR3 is TGTGCCACCAGTGATCCTAGCATTAAGGAGACCCAGTACTTC.